The rows below give T cell receptor beta chains drawn from one sample of a study of graft-versus-host responses after intestinal transplantation. Using immunoSEQ multiplex PCR, the repertoire was profiled, and TCRdb retains in-frame clones only, with some absent. The sample includes 98,000 or so clones, approximately 85% of them seen just once. Sequencing used PBMCs, obtained 255 days after intestinal transplant. These receptors all come from a human patient who received an intestinal transplant, so some T cells may come from the graft donor. The CDR3 runs from the conserved cysteine through the conserved F or W. Fields, in order: J gene, D gene, clone size, V gene, CDR3 protein, CDR3 DNA. D genes are given only for firm matches. Only some rows state a clone size, as once, few, many or a class for expanded clones.

j_gene: TRBJ2-5
d_gene: -
abundance: -
v_gene: TRBV10-3
CDR3aa: CAISEMGTQYF
CDR3nt: TGTGCCATCAGTGAGATGGGGACCCAGTACTTC

j_gene: TRBJ1-1
d_gene: TRBD1
abundance: -
v_gene: TRBV10-1
CDR3aa: CASSNRGLANEAFF
CDR3nt: TGCGCCAGCAGTAACAGGGGACTAGCTAATGAAGCTTTCTTT

j_gene: TRBJ1-1
d_gene: -
abundance: -
v_gene: TRBV6-5
CDR3aa: CASSHNTGMAEAFF
CDR3nt: TGTGCCAGCAGCCATAATACAGGGATGGCTGAAGCTTTCTTT

j_gene: TRBJ2-6
d_gene: -
abundance: -
v_gene: TRBV27
CDR3aa: CASRGNSGANVLTF
CDR3nt: TGTGCCAGCAGAGGGAACTCTGGGGCCAACGTCCTGACTTTC

j_gene: TRBJ2-6
d_gene: -
abundance: few
v_gene: TRBV4-2
CDR3aa: CASSQEAGANVLTF
CDR3nt: TGTGCCAGCAGCCAGGAAGCTGGGGCCAACGTCCTGACTTTC

j_gene: TRBJ2-3
d_gene: -
abundance: -
v_gene: TRBV2
CDR3aa: CASREGSTDTQYF
CDR3nt: TGTGCCAGCCGCGAGGGTAGCACAGATACGCAGTATTTT

j_gene: TRBJ2-3
d_gene: TRBD1
abundance: -
v_gene: TRBV7-9
CDR3aa: CASRPTGGSGTDTQYF
CDR3nt: TGTGCCAGCAGACCCACAGGGGGCAGCGGCACAGATACGCAGTATTTT

j_gene: TRBJ2-3
d_gene: -
abundance: -
v_gene: TRBV5-1
CDR3aa: CASSLAPTDTQYF
CDR3nt: TGCGCCAGCAGCTTGGCCCCAACAGATACGCAGTATTTT

j_gene: TRBJ1-4
d_gene: TRBD1
abundance: -
v_gene: TRBV6-5
CDR3aa: CASSGTGTGYEKLFF
CDR3nt: TGTGCCAGCAGTGGAACCGGGACAGGGTATGAAAAACTGTTTTTT

j_gene: TRBJ2-6
d_gene: -
abundance: -
v_gene: TRBV19
CDR3aa: CASNQGVSGANVLTF
CDR3nt: TGTGCCAGTAATCAGGGTGTCTCTGGGGCCAACGTCCTGACTTTC

j_gene: TRBJ1-1
d_gene: TRBD1
abundance: -
v_gene: TRBV7-9
CDR3aa: CASSLEGGYTEAFF
CDR3nt: TGTGCCAGCAGCTTAGAAGGGGGCTACACTGAAGCTTTCTTT

j_gene: TRBJ1-5
d_gene: -
abundance: -
v_gene: TRBV5-5
CDR3aa: CASSFQGGDQPQHF
CDR3nt: TGTGCCAGCAGCTTCCAGGGTGGCGACCAGCCCCAGCATTTT

j_gene: TRBJ2-3
d_gene: TRBD2
abundance: -
v_gene: TRBV9
CDR3aa: CASSYSGIGTDTQYF
CDR3nt: TGTGCCAGCAGTTACAGCGGGATCGGGACAGATACGCAGTATTTT

j_gene: TRBJ2-1
d_gene: -
abundance: once
v_gene: TRBV6-5
CDR3aa: CASRTGNSYNEQFF
CDR3nt: TGTGCCAGCAGAACAGGTAACTCCTACAATGAGCAGTTCTTC

j_gene: TRBJ1-2
d_gene: -
abundance: -
v_gene: TRBV11-2
CDR3aa: CASSLQGWDYGYTF
CDR3nt: TGTGCCAGCAGCTTGCAGGGTTGGGACTATGGCTACACCTTC

j_gene: TRBJ2-2
d_gene: -
abundance: -
v_gene: TRBV2
CDR3aa: CASSGTGELFF
CDR3nt: TGTGCCAGCAGTGGGACAGGGGAGCTGTTTTTT

j_gene: TRBJ1-6
d_gene: TRBD1
abundance: once
v_gene: TRBV5-6
CDR3aa: CASSPGQGVNSPLHF
CDR3nt: TGTGCCAGCAGCCCGGGACAGGGGGTTAATTCACCCCTCCACTTT

j_gene: TRBJ1-5
d_gene: -
abundance: -
v_gene: TRBV6-1
CDR3aa: CASGADHNQPQHF
CDR3nt: TGTGCCAGCGGCGCAGACCACAATCAGCCCCAGCATTTT

j_gene: TRBJ2-7
d_gene: TRBD1
abundance: -
v_gene: TRBV7-2
CDR3aa: CASSLHRGSYEQYF
CDR3nt: TGTGCCAGCAGCTTACACAGGGGTTCCTACGAGCAGTACTTC

j_gene: TRBJ2-7
d_gene: -
abundance: -
v_gene: TRBV2
CDR3aa: CASSVHVGEYEQYF
CDR3nt: TGTGCCAGCAGCGTCCACGTGGGGGAATACGAGCAGTACTTC

j_gene: TRBJ2-5
d_gene: TRBD1
abundance: -
v_gene: TRBV18
CDR3aa: CASSPLTGAGETQYF
CDR3nt: TGTGCCAGCTCACCCCTGACAGGGGCGGGGGAGACCCAGTACTTC

j_gene: TRBJ1-5
d_gene: -
abundance: -
v_gene: TRBV4-1
CDR3aa: CASSQEMGRLNQPQHF
CDR3nt: TGCGCCAGCAGCCAAGAGATGGGACGCCTGAATCAGCCCCAGCATTTT

j_gene: TRBJ2-7
d_gene: -
abundance: -
v_gene: TRBV6-5
CDR3aa: CASSYLGGASGEQYF
CDR3nt: TGTGCCAGCAGTTATCTAGGGGGAGCGTCCGGCGAGCAGTACTTC

j_gene: TRBJ2-1
d_gene: -
abundance: -
v_gene: TRBV29-1
CDR3aa: CSVGVGQLRSYNEQFF
CDR3nt: TGCAGCGTTGGGGTCGGCCAGCTCCGCTCCTACAATGAGCAGTTCTTC